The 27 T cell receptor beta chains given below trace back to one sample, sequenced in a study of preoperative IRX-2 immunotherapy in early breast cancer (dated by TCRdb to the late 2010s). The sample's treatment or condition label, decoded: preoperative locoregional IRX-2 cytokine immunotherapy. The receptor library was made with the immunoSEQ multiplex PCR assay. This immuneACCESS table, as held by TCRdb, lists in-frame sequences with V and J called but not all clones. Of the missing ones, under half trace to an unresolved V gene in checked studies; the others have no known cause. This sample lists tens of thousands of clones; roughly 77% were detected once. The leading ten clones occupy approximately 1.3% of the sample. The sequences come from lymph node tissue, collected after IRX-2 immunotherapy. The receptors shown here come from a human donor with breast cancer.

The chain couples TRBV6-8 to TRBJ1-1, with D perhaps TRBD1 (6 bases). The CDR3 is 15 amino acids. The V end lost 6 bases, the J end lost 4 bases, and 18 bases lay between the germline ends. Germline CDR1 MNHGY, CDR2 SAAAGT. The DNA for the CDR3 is TGTGCCAGCAGCCAGGCCGGGACACGGGGCACTGAAGCTTTCTTT. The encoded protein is CASSQAGTRGTEAFF.

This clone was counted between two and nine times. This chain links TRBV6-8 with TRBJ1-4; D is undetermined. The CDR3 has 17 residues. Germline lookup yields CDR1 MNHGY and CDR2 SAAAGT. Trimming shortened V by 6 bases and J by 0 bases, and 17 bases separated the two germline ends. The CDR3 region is CASRASVGSATNEKLFF. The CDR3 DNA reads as TGTGCCAGCAGGGCATCGGTAGGATCTGCAACTAATGAAAAACTGTTTTTT.

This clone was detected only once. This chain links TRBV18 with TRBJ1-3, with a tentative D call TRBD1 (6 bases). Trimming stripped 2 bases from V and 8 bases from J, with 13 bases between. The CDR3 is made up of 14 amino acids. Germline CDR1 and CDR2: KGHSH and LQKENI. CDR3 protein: CASSPDMGADTIYF. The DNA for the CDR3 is TGTGCCAGCTCACCAGACATGGGGGCTGACACCATATATTTT.

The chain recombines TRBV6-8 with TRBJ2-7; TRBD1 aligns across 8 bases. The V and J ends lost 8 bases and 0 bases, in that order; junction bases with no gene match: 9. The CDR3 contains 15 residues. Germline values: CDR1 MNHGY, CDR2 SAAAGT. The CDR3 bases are TGTGCCAGCTCCCCGGTGGGGACAGGCTCCTACGAGCAGTACTTC. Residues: CASSPVGTGSYEQYF.

This CDR3 is CASSEHLRTGPGNTIYF. The CDR3 DNA reads TGTGCCAGTAGTGAGCATCTTCGGACAGGGCCTGGAAACACCATATATTTT. This chain joins TRBV19 and TRBJ1-3; 8 positions agree with TRBD1. V was pared by 5 bases and J by 2 bases, with 11 bases of the junction left unmatched. Germline V gene sequence: CDR1 LNHDA, CDR2 SQIVND (reference sequence). There are 17 residues in the CDR3. The variable domain in full, with the rest retrieved from reference TRBV19 and TRBJ1-3, is DGGITQSPKYLFRKEGQNVTLSCEQNLNHDAMYWYRQDPGQGLRLIYYSQIVNDFQKGDIAEGYSVSREKKESFPLTVTSAQKNPTAFYLCASSEHLRTGPGNTIYFGEGSWLTVV.

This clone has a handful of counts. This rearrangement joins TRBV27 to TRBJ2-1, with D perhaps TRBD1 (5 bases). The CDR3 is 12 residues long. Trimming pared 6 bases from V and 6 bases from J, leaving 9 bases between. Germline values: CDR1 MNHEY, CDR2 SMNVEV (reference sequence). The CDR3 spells CASSRQSNEQFF. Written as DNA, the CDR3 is TGTGCCAGCAGCCGACAGTCCAATGAGCAGTTCTTC.

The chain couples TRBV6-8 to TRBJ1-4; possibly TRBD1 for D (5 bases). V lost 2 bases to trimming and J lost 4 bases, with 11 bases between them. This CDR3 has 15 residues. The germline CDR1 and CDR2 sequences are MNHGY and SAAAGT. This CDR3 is CASSYGGGSNEKLFF. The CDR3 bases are TGTGCCAGCAGTTACGGGGGAGGGAGTAATGAAAAACTGTTTTTT.

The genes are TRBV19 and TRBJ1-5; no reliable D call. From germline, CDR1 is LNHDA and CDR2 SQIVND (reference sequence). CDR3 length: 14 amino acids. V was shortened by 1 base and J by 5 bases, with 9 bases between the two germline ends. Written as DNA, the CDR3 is TGTGCCAGTAGTATAGTCTTGCGGGATCAGCCCCAGCATTTT. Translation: CASSIVLRDQPQHF.

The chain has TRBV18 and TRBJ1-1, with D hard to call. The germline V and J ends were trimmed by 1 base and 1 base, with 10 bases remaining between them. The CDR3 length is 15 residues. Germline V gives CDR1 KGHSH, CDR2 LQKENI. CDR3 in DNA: TGTGCCAGCTCACCACAAGCACACTCGAACACTGAAGCTTTCTTT. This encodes CASSPQAHSNTEAFF.

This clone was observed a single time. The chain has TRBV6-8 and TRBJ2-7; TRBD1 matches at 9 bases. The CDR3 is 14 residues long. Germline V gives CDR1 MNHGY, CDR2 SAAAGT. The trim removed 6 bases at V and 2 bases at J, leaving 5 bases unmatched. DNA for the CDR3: TGTGCCAGCAGGAACAGGGGGCCCCCCTACGAGCAGTACGTC. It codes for CASRNRGPPYEQYV.

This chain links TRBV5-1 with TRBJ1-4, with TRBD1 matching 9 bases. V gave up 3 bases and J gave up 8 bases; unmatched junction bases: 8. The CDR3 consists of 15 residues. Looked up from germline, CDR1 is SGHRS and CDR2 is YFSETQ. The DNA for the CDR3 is TGCGCCAGCAGCTCCTCCGGGACAGGGAGGGAAAAACTGTTTTTT. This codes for CASSSSGTGREKLFF. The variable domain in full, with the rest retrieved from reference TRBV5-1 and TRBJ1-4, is KAGVTQTPRYLIKTRGQQVTLSCSPISGHRSVSWYQQTPGQGLQFLFEYFSETQRNKGNFPGRFSGRQFSNSRSEMNVSTLELGDSALYLCASSSSGTGREKLFFGSGTQLSVL.

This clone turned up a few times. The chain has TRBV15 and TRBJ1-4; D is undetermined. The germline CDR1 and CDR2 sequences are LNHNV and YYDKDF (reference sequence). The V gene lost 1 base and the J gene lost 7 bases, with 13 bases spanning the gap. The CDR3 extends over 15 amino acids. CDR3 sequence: CATSRGNQRGEKLFF. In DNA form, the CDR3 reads TGTGCCACCAGCAGAGGTAACCAACGCGGTGAAAAACTGTTTTTT.

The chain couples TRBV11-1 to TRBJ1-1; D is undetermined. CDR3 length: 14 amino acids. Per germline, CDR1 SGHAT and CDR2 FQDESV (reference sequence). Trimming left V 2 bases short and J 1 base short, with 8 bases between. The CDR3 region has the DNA TGTGCCAGCAGCTTATCGGGCCAGAACACTGAAGCTTTCTTT. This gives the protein CASSLSGQNTEAFF.

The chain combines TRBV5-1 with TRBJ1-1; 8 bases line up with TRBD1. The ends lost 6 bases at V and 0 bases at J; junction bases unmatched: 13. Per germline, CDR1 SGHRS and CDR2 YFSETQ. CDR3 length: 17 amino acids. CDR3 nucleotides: TGCGCCAGCAACGCCGGACAGGGAGTGGGAGTGAACACTGAAGCTTTCTTT. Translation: CASNAGQGVGVNTEAFF.

The CDR3 protein is CASSSGESGLGTEAFF. The CDR3 coding sequence is TGTGCCAGCTCAAGTGGGGAATCAGGTCTGGGGACTGAAGCTTTCTTT. This sequence joins TRBV18 and TRBJ1-1; D unresolved. Germline V gene sequence: CDR1 KGHSH, CDR2 LQKENI. The CDR3 loop spans 16 amino acids. Between the trimmed V and J ends, which lost 5 bases and 5 bases, there was a span of 21 bases.

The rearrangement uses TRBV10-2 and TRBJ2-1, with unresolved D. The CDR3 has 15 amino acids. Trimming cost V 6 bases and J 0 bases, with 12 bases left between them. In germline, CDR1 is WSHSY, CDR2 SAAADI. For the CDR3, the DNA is TGCGCCAGCAGGGCCCAGCCTAACTCCTACAATGAGCAGTTCTTC. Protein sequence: CASRAQPNSYNEQFF.

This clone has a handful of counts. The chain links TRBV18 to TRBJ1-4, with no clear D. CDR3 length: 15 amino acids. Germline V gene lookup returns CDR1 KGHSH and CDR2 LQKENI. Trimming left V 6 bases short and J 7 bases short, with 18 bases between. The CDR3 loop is CASSVSGLKGEKLFF. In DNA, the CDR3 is TGTGCCAGCTCTGTCTCCGGGTTGAAGGGTGAAAAACTGTTTTTT.

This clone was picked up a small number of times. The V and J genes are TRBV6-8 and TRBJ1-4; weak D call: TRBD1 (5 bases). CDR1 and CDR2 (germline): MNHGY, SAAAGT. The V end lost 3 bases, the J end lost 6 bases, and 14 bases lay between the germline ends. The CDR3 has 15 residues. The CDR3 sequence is CASSYGAGPHEKLFF. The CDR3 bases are TGTGCCAGCAGTTATGGGGCAGGGCCCCATGAAAAACTGTTTTTT.

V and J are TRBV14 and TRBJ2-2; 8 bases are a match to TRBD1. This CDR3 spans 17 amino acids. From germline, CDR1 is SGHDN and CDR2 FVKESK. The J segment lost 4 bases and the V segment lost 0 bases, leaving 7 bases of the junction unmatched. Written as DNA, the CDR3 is TGTGCCAGCAGCCAAGAGGACGGCAGGGGGCGCACCGGGGAGCTGTTTTTT. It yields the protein CASSQEDGRGRTGELFF.

CDR3: CASSSSGTGRSEQYV. In DNA form, the CDR3 reads TGTGCCAGCAGCTCCTCCGGGACAGGTCGGTCCGAGCAGTACGTC. The chain recombines TRBV28 with TRBJ2-7; 8 bases line up with TRBD1. This CDR3 contains 15 residues. V lost 6 bases, J lost 6 bases, and 13 bases stayed unmatched. Germline V gives CDR1 MDHEN, CDR2 SYDVKM.

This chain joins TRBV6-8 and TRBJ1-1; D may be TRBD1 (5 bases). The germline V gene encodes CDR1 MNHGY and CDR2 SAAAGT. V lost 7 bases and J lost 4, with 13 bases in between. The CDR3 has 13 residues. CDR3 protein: CASTLPGGTEAFF. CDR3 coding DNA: TGTGCCAGCACCCTACCGGGGGGCACTGAAGCTTTCTTT.

The CDR3 is CASSRTGGVTEAFF. DNA of the CDR3: TGTGCCAGCAGCCGTACAGGGGGAGTCACTGAAGCTTTCTTT. The chain employs TRBV14 and TRBJ1-1; 8 nucleotides agree with TRBD1. Trimming at V came to 4 bases and at J to 4 bases, leaving 5 bases not matched to a gene. The germline V gene encodes CDR1 SGHDN and CDR2 FVKESK. The CDR3 length is 14 residues. Drawing the rest from reference TRBV14 and TRBJ1-1, the complete variable domain is EAGVTQFPSHSVIEKGQTVTLRCDPISGHDNLYWYRRVMGKEIKFLLHFVKESKQDESGMPNNRFLAERTGGTYSTLKVQPAELEDSGVYFCASSRTGGVTEAFFGQGTRLTVV.

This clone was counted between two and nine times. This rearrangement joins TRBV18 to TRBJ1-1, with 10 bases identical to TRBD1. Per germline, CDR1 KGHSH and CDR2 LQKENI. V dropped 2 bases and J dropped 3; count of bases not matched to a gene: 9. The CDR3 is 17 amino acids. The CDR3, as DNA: TGTGCCAGCTCACCAACTCGACAGGGGGCCGGAGACACTGAAGCTTTCTTT. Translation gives CASSPTRQGAGDTEAFF.

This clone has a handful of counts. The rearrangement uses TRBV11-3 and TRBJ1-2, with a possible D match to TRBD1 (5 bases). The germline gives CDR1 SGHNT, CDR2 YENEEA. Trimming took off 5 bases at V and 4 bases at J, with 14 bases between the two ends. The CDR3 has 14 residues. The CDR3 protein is CASSKIRQSYGYTF. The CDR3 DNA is TGTGCCAGCAGCAAAATTCGACAGTCCTATGGCTACACCTTC.

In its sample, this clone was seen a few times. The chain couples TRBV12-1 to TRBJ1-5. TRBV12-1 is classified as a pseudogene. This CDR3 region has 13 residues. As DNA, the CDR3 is TGTGCCAGCAGCTCCCGGATGGAACAGCCCCAGCATTTT. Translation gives CASSSRMEQPQHF.

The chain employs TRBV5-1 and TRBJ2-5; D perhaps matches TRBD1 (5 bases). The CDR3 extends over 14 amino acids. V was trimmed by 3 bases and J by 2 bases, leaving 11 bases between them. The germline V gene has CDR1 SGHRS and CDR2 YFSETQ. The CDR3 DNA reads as TGCGCCAGCAGCTATACAGGTGTACAAGAGACCCAGTACTTC. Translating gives CASSYTGVQETQYF.

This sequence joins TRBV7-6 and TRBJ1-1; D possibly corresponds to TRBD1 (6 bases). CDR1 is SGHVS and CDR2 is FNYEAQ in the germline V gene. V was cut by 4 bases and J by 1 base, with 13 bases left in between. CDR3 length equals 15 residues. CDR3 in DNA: TGTGCCAGCAGCTGGGATCGGACAGAGAACACTGAAGCTTTCTTT. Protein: CASSWDRTENTEAFF.